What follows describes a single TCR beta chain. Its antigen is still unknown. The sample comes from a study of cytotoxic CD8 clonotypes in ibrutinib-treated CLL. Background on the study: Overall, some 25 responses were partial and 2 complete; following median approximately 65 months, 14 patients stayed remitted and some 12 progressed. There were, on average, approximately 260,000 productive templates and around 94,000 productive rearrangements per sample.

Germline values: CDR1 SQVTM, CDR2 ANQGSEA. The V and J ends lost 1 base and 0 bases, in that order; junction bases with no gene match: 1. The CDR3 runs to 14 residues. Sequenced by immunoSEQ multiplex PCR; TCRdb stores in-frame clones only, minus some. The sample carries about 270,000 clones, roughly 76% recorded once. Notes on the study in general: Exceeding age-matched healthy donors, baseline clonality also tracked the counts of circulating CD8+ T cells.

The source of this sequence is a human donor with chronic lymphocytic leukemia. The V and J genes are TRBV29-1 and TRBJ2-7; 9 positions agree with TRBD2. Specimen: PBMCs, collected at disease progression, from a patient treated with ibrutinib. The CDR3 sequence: CSVEGLAASYEQYF. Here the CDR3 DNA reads TGCAGCGTTGAAGGACTAGCGGCCTCCTACGAGCAGTACTTC.